This section outlines one T cell receptor (beta chain) sequence together with its context. Its target is not known. This sample was taken from a study of T cell responses to AZD1222 COVID-19 vaccine. Second-dose groups at about 4 or about 12 weeks were pooled. Data came from immunoSEQ multiplex PCR; TCRdb stores just in-frame clones and leaves some out. The sample yields about 150,000 clones, around 87% seen once. Study-level points and caveats: The study found Spike-specific TCR breadth and depth rose after two AZD1222 doses. Females made up more of the donors, who were largely white British, and clonal diversity may have come out too low.

The TCR was taken from an adult who received the AZD1222 COVID-19 vaccine. This sample comprised peripheral blood, obtained 28 days after the second AZD1222 dose.

CDR3 residues: CATSRENPGANVLTF. The CDR3, as DNA: TGTGCCACCAGCAGAGAAAATCCTGGGGCCAACGTCCTGACTTTC. The V and J genes are TRBV15 and TRBJ2-6, with D unresolved. Germline V lookup: CDR1 LNHNV, CDR2 YYDKDF (reference sequence). The ends were cut back, 0 bases at V and 2 bases at J, with 5 bases in the middle. CDR3 length equals 15 residues.